Included here is one TCR beta chain sequence, with context. The target antigen is unknown. This sample was included in a study of cytomegalovirus exposure and HLA in healthy donors. Overall study results and limits: HLA-A and HLA-B allele assignments for most subjects were reportedly predicted accurately using TCR beta sequences. CMV antigen specificity of a few CMV-associated chains was confirmed in vitro. Later, an analysis showed that TCR beta chains associated with HLA were more clonally expanded than others that were equally common.

In the PCR, 60 Vbeta and 13 Jbeta primers were used. Produced via immunoSEQ multiplex PCR; TCRdb's table is partial and in-frame only. This sample has more than 110,000 clones, with approximately 80% found just once. The CDR3 covers 14 residues. J gave up 6 bases and V 4 bases, and 10 bases lay outside the gene matches. CDR1 and CDR2 (germline): SGHNT, YYREEE (reference sequence). V is TRBV5-4 and J is TRBJ2-7; 7 bases are shared with TRBD1. Specimen: PBMCs. This receptor was taken from a male donor in good health and CMV-seronegative. CDR3 loop: CASSPPTGTAEQYF. CDR3 sequence (DNA): TGTGCCAGCAGCCCTCCGACAGGGACCGCCGAGCAGTACTTC.